Below are 25 T cell receptor beta chains sequenced from a single sample in a study of blood T cell repertoires in COVID-19. The table came from immunoSEQ multiplex PCR; TCRdb's copy has only in-frame clones and leaves some out. The sample lists 400,000 to 550,000 clones, roughly 89% occurring once. Source material: peripheral blood. The receptors stem from a woman in her twenties or thirties with acute or convalescent COVID-19.

In its sample, this clone was seen once. The gene calls are TRBV7-9 and TRBJ2-7, with 9 nucleotides matching TRBD2. The CDR3 has 15 amino acids. V lost 1 base to trimming and J lost 4 bases; unmatched junction nucleotides: 5. Germline loops: CDR1 SEHNR, CDR2 FQNEAQ (reference sequence). The CDR3 coding sequence is TGTGCCAGCAGCTTAGTCCCTAGCGGGGAATACGAGCAGTACTTC. Translation gives CASSLVPSGEYEQYF.

V gene TRBV5-4 combines with J gene TRBJ1-4; the match to TRBD1 covers 10 bases. J was trimmed by 5 bases and V by 2 bases; bases with no gene match: 3. Germline CDR1 and CDR2: SGHNT and YYREEE (reference sequence). The CDR3 covers 15 residues. The CDR3 loop is CASSFGQGGNEKLFF. The CDR3 DNA is TGTGCCAGCAGCTTCGGACAGGGGGGGAATGAAAAACTGTTTTTT.

The rearrangement joins TRBV28 to TRBJ1-1, with TRBD1 identical over 10 bases. CDR1 MDHEN and CDR2 SYDVKM come from the germline V gene. The ends lost 6 bases at V and 5 bases at J; junction bases unmatched: 9. The CDR3 sequence is 15 residues long. This chain's CDR3 is CASSLRTGGYTEAFF. CDR3 nucleotide sequence: TGTGCCAGCAGCTTAAGGACAGGGGGGTATACTGAAGCTTTCTTT. Filled out from reference TRBV28 and TRBJ1-1, the complete variable domain reads DVKVTQSSRYLVKRTGEKVFLECVQDMDHENMFWYRQDPGLGLRLIYFSYDVKMKEKGDIPEGYSVSREKKERFSLILESASTNQTSMYLCASSLRTGGYTEAFFGQGTRLTVV.

The chain recombines TRBV6-1 with TRBJ1-5; D ambiguous. The CDR3 spans 13 residues. The V and J ends lost 2 bases and 6 bases respectively, with 8 bases between them. Germline values: CDR1 MNHNS, CDR2 SASEGT. The chain's CDR3 is CASSERRVQPQHF. CDR3 coding DNA: TGTGCCAGCAGTGAACGGAGAGTTCAGCCCCAGCATTTT.

As concerns this clone: One end of the junction is discordant with germline, which a read error may explain. The genes are TRBV28 and TRBJ2-7; 9 bases are a match to TRBD1. Looked up from germline, CDR1 is MDHEN and CDR2 is SYDVKM. The CDR3 is 14 amino acids. CDR3 region: CASSFPGTGTGKVF. In DNA form, the CDR3 reads TGTGCCAGCAGTTTCCCCGGCACCGGGACAGGGAAGGTTTTC.

The gene calls are TRBV18 and TRBJ2-1; 7 positions match TRBD1. CDR1 is KGHSH and CDR2 is LQKENI in the germline V gene. This CDR3 spans 20 amino acids. Trimming at V came to 1 base and at J to 2 bases, leaving 17 bases not matched to a gene. The CDR3 coding sequence is TGTGCCAGCTCACCACGGGCCCCTAAAGGACAGGAGCTCACCTACAATGAGCAGTTCTTC. Translation gives CASSPRAPKGQELTYNEQFF. The variable domain in full, with the rest retrieved from reference TRBV18 and TRBJ2-1, is NAGVMQNPRHLVRRRGQEARLRCSPMKGHSHVYWYRQLPEEGLKFMVYLQKENIIDESGMPKERFSAEFPKEGPSILRIQQVVRGDSAAYFCASSPRAPKGQELTYNEQFFGPGTRLTVL.

The gene calls are TRBV7-2 and TRBJ1-2; TRBD1 agrees at 10 bases. CDR3 size: 13 residues. Germline values: CDR1 SGHTA, CDR2 FQGNSA. J gave up 7 bases and V 5 bases, and 4 bases lay outside the gene matches. CDR3 sequence (DNA): TGTGCCAGCAGCCCGGGGACAGGGGCTGGCTACACCTTC. Its protein product is CASSPGTGAGYTF. Variable domain in full (rest from reference TRBV7-2 and TRBJ1-2): GAGVSQSPSNKVTEKGKDVELRCDPISGHTALYWYRQSLGQGLEFLIYFQGNSAPDKSGLPSDRFSAERTGGSVSTLTIQRTQQEDSAVYLCASSPGTGAGYTFGSGTRLTVV.

As to this clone: One base away lies a much larger clone, so this may be a sequencing read error. V usage is TRBV5-6 and J usage is TRBJ2-1; 9 bases are shared with TRBD1. The CDR3 length is 14 residues. Germline trimming cut 2 bases from V and 7 bases from J; bases unmatched to any gene: 4. The germline V gene encodes CDR1 SGHDT and CDR2 YYEEEE. The CDR3 reads CASSFGTGWNEQFF. As DNA, the CDR3 is TGTGCCAGCAGCTTCGGGACAGGGTGGAATGAGCAGTTCTTC.

The chain couples TRBV10-2 to TRBJ2-5; D remains unclear. The CDR3 covers 14 residues. Trimming took off 8 bases at V and 2 bases at J, with 15 bases between the two ends. Germline V gene sequence: CDR1 WSHSY, CDR2 SAAADI. This CDR3 reads CASSVRQAQETQYF. CDR3 DNA sequence: TGCGCCAGCTCCGTAAGGCAGGCTCAAGAGACCCAGTACTTC.

The chain recombines TRBV9 with TRBJ1-2; tentative D call: TRBD1 (6 bases). Looked up from germline, CDR1 is SGDLS and CDR2 is YYNGEE. V was shortened by 0 bases and J by 2 bases, with 8 bases between the two germline ends. CDR3 length: 14 amino acids. The chain's CDR3 is CASSVAGGNYGYTF. CDR3 sequence (DNA): TGTGCCAGCAGCGTAGCTGGGGGCAACTATGGCTACACCTTC. Together with reference TRBV9 and TRBJ1-2, the CDR3 gives the full variable domain: DSGVTQTPKHLITATGQRVTLRCSPRSGDLSVYWYQQSLDQGLQFLIQYYNGEERAKGNILERFSAQQFPDLHSELNLSSLELGDSALYFCASSVAGGNYGYTFGSGTRLTVV.

This chain links TRBV1 with TRBJ2-5; the D segment call TRBD2 is taken from the table without a DNA check. TRBV1 is a known pseudogene. CDR3 length: 16 residues. The CDR3 DNA sequence: TGCACCAGCAGCCAGCTTGGGGAGCGGCCCCAAGAGACCCAGTACTTC. Translation gives CTSSQLGERPQETQYF.

This rearrangement joins TRBV28 to TRBJ1-2, with D unresolved. The V end was cut by 2 bases, the J end by 7 bases, with 8 bases between. Germline V CDR1 and CDR2: MDHEN, SYDVKM. There are 12 residues in the CDR3. In DNA form, the CDR3 reads TGTGCCAGCAGTTTAAAGCGGGGTGGCTACACCTTC. Its protein product is CASSLKRGGYTF.

The rearrangement joins TRBV27 to TRBJ1-4; 7 bases map to TRBD1. V shed 6 bases and J 6 bases; nucleotides not matched to a gene: 10. Germline lookup yields CDR1 MNHEY and CDR2 SMNVEV (reference sequence). This CDR3 has 15 amino acids. CDR3 in DNA: TGTGCCAGCAGACCGACGGGACAGAGAGATGAAAAACTGTTTTTT. Protein: CASRPTGQRDEKLFF.

The chain combines TRBV11-2 with TRBJ1-2; 7 bases align to TRBD1. This CDR3 is built from 15 residues. The germline V gene has CDR1 SGHAT and CDR2 FQNNGV. The J segment lost 3 bases and the V segment lost 3 bases, leaving 7 bases of the junction unmatched. The CDR3 here is CASSFGSDRDYGYTF. CDR3 nucleotides: TGTGCCAGCAGCTTCGGATCCGACAGGGACTATGGCTACACCTTC.

The J gene is TRBJ1-2, the V gene TRBV2; D is unclear. Trimming removed 4 bases at V and 5 bases at J, with 17 bases between. The germline CDR1 and CDR2 sequences are SNHLY and FYNNEI. This CDR3 has 15 residues. The CDR3 is CASSVIGAEKYGYTF. The CDR3, as DNA: TGTGCCAGCAGTGTAATAGGAGCAGAGAAATATGGCTACACCTTC.

The chain has TRBV4-1 and TRBJ2-7, with 9 bases aligning to TRBD2. In germline, CDR1 is MGHRA, CDR2 YSYEKL. The CDR3 is 15 amino acids. Unmatched junction bases numbered 7, after V lost 1 base and J lost 6 bases. The CDR3 bases are TGCGCCAGCAGCCAAGGGGGACTAGCATACGTCGAGCAGTACTTC. Residues: CASSQGGLAYVEQYF.

This clone has just one count. The chain combines TRBV28 with TRBJ2-5; 8 bases line up with TRBD2. Trimming at V came to 4 bases and at J to 1 base, leaving 17 bases not matched to a gene. Germline loops: CDR1 MDHEN, CDR2 SYDVKM. This CDR3 region has 19 residues. The CDR3 loop is CASSSHYLLAETLQETQYF. The CDR3, as DNA: TGTGCCAGCAGTTCCCACTACCTACTAGCGGAGACCCTCCAAGAGACCCAGTACTTC.

This clone was detected once. This chain uses TRBV10-2 with TRBJ2-7; 10 bases align to TRBD1. The CDR3 runs 14 residues. V shed 7 bases, J shed 2 bases, and the junction held 5 bases outside the gene matches. Per the germline V gene, CDR1 is WSHSY and CDR2 is SAAADI. The CDR3 loop is CASTGTGAAYEQYF. In DNA, the CDR3 is TGCGCCAGCACTGGGACAGGGGCCGCCTACGAGCAGTACTTC.

The chain uses TRBV6-6 and TRBJ1-3; D gene ambiguous. This CDR3 has 12 residues. In germline, CDR1 is MNHNY, CDR2 SVGAGI (reference sequence). V was clipped by 7 bases and J by 0 bases, with 4 bases between them. The CDR3 reads CASTLSGNTIYF. DNA of the CDR3: TGTGCCAGCACCCTCTCTGGAAACACCATATATTTT.

The chain couples TRBV7-9 to TRBJ2-1; D may be TRBD2 (6 bases). V was shortened by 1 base and J by 7 bases, with 11 bases between the two germline ends. The CDR3 is made up of 14 amino acids. The V gene's germline CDR1 is SEHNR and CDR2 FQNEAQ (reference sequence). CDR3 in amino acids: CASSLVGGGNEQFF. The DNA of the CDR3 is TGTGCCAGCAGCTTAGTAGGTGGGGGGAATGAGCAGTTCTTC.

J is TRBJ2-5 and V is TRBV2, with 11 bases identical to TRBD2. Looked up from germline, CDR1 is SNHLY and CDR2 is FYNNEI. V was pared by 5 bases and J by 5 bases, with 10 bases of the junction left unmatched. The CDR3 has 16 amino acids. CDR3 bases: TGTGCCAGCAGTCAAAATAGCGGGGGGGCCGGGGAGACCCAGTACTTC. It yields the protein CASSQNSGGAGETQYF.

Concerning this clone itself: Other nucleotide sequences from this sample produce the same CDR3. The chain couples TRBV20-1 to TRBJ2-1; D not certain. V lost 6 bases and J 5 bases, leaving 8 bases between the germline ends. CDR3 length: 11 amino acids. The germline gives CDR1 DFQATT, CDR2 SNEGSKA (reference sequence). The CDR3, as DNA: TGCAGTGCCAGATCGGACAATGAGCAGTTCTTC. It is translated as CSARSDNEQFF.

This rearrangement joins TRBV27 to TRBJ2-1; 12 positions agree with TRBD2. The V and J ends lost 7 bases and 6 bases, in that order; junction bases with no gene match: 10. There are 16 residues in the CDR3. Germline values: CDR1 MNHEY, CDR2 SMNVEV (reference sequence). The CDR3: CASTPTTSGGFNEQFF. The CDR3 nucleotides read TGTGCCAGCACGCCGACTACTAGCGGGGGGTTCAATGAGCAGTTCTTC.

CDR3 coding DNA: TGTGCCAGCAGCCTCGGACATCCAATGCCGTACGAGCAGTACTTC. The encoded protein is CASSLGHPMPYEQYF. V gene TRBV5-4 combines with J gene TRBJ2-7; D is perhaps TRBD1 (5 bases). The CDR3 runs to 15 residues. Germline assignment: CDR1 SGHNT and CDR2 YYREEE (reference sequence). V was cut by 4 bases and J by 4 bases, with 18 bases left in between.

This clone has only one observation. J is TRBJ2-5 and V is TRBV7-8, with TRBD2 as a possible D gene (6 bases). The CDR3 is made up of 18 amino acids. The germline V gene has CDR1 SGHVS and CDR2 FQNEAQ. V shed 4 bases and J shed 4 bases, with 25 bases lying between them. The CDR3 loop reads CASSSSPLNYRGGETQYF. Written as DNA, the CDR3 is TGTGCCAGCAGCTCCTCCCCCCTTAACTATCGGGGAGGAGAGACCCAGTACTTC.